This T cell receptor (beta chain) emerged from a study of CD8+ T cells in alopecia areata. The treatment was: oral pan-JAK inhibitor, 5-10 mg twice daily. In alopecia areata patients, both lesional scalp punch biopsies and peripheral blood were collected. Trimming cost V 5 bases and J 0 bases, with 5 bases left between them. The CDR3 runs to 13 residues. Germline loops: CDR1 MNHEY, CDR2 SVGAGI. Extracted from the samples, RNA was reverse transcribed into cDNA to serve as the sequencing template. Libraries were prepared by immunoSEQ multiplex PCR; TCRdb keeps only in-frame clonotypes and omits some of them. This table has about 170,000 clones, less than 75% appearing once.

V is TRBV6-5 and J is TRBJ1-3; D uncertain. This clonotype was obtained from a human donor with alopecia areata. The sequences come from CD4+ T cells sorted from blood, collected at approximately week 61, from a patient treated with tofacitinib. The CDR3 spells CASSVDSGNTIYF. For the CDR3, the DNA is TGTGCCAGCAGTGTAGACTCTGGAAACACCATATATTTT.